These 29 T cell receptor beta chains were sequenced from one sample in a study of blood T cell repertoires in COVID-19 (dated by TCRdb to about 2020). The library was built by means of the immunoSEQ multiplex PCR assay. TCRdb mirrors the immuneACCESS table, restricted to in-frame sequences. Some clones are absent from its copies; in checked studies, under half trace to an unresolved V gene, and the reason for the others is unknown. The sample table records 150,000 to 200,000 clones; roughly 81% of these occur just once. The ten most abundant clones make up approximately 9.9% of the sample. Specimen: peripheral blood. These receptors were taken from a woman aged 40 to 49 with COVID-19, enrolled during active disease.

This clone was seen a few times. The gene calls are TRBV7-8 and TRBJ1-3; a weak D match, TRBD1 (5 bases). The ends were cut back, 5 bases at V and 0 bases at J, with 14 bases in the middle. The V gene's germline CDR1 is SGHVS and CDR2 FQNEAQ. CDR3 length equals 16 residues. CDR3: CASSRTPDSSGNTIYF. In DNA, the CDR3 is TGTGCCAGCAGCAGAACCCCAGACAGCTCTGGAAACACCATATATTTT.

The chain combines TRBV15 with TRBJ2-6, with a weak D call TRBD2 (5 bases). The germline CDR1 and CDR2 sequences are LNHNV and YYDKDF (reference sequence). This CDR3 has 15 amino acids. Deletions cut 5 bases from V and 0 bases from J, with 8 bases between. This chain's CDR3 is CATSGGYSGANVLTF. In nucleotides, the CDR3 is TGTGCCACCAGCGGAGGTTACTCTGGGGCCAACGTCCTGACTTTC.

The count of this clone is one. Other DNA sequences within the sample encode an identical CDR3. The genes are TRBV7-3 and TRBJ2-3; the D gene is possibly TRBD2 (6 bases). The V gene's germline CDR1 is SGHTA and CDR2 FQGTGA. Trimming took 3 bases from V and 0 from J, leaving 10 bases between them. This CDR3 spans 15 amino acids. For the CDR3, the DNA is TGTGCCAGCAGCTTGGTGGCGGGAAGCACAGATACGCAGTATTTT. This sequence encodes CASSLVAGSTDTQYF.

This clone was detected only once. The gene calls are TRBV14 and TRBJ1-2, with D possibly matching TRBD1 (5 bases). Trimming shortened V by 1 base and J by 8 bases, and 11 bases separated the two germline ends. This CDR3 is built from 13 residues. Germline V lookup: CDR1 SGHDN, CDR2 FVKESK. The CDR3 is CASSQVRVSGYTF. CDR3 in DNA: TGTGCCAGCAGCCAAGTCAGGGTGAGCGGCTACACCTTC.

The V and J genes are TRBV18 and TRBJ2-5; TRBD1 might be the D (6 bases). V was trimmed by 5 bases and J by 3 bases, leaving 16 bases between them. The CDR3 contains 15 residues. Germline CDR1 and CDR2: KGHSH and LQKENI. In nucleotides, the CDR3 is TGTGCCAGCTCAAGCCGGGACATACTAAAAGAGACCCAGTACTTC. This translates into CASSSRDILKETQYF.

In its sample, this clone was seen a few times. The V call is TRBV7-6, the J call TRBJ1-5, with D tentatively TRBD1 (5 bases). The germline CDR1 and CDR2 sequences are SGHVS and FNYEAQ. Trimming took off 3 bases at V and 0 bases at J, with 12 bases between the two ends. The CDR3 has 16 amino acids. The CDR3 reads CASSLERDYSNQPQHF. The CDR3 DNA reads as TGTGCCAGCAGCTTGGAACGGGACTATAGCAATCAGCCCCAGCATTTT.

In its sample, this clone was seen once. V usage is TRBV4-1 and J usage is TRBJ2-6; the match to TRBD1 covers 7 bases. The CDR3 covers 17 residues. CDR1 and CDR2 (germline): MGHRA, YSYEKL. With V trimmed by 4 bases and J by 0 bases, 6 bases remained unmatched. The CDR3 reads CASSRGTANSGANVLTF. In DNA form, the CDR3 reads TGCGCCAGCAGCCGGGGGACAGCCAACTCTGGGGCCAACGTCCTGACTTTC.

The count of this clone is one. This sequence joins TRBV7-2 and TRBJ2-3, with 8 bases identical to TRBD2. Per germline, CDR1 SGHTA and CDR2 FQGNSA. The V and J ends lost 5 bases and 1 base, in that order; junction bases with no gene match: 5. There are 15 residues in the CDR3. Here the CDR3 DNA reads TGTGCCAGCAGCATTAGCGGGGCCGGCACAGATACGCAGTATTTT. Translating it yields CASSISGAGTDTQYF.

The rearrangement joins TRBV19 to TRBJ1-5; tentatively, D is TRBD1 (6 bases). The CDR3 spans 13 residues. CDR1 is LNHDA, CDR2 SQIVND, per germline (reference sequence). V was trimmed by 4 bases and J by 4 bases, leaving 8 bases between them. The CDR3 DNA is TGTGCCAGTAGTAGGGGGCGGAATCAGCCCCAGCATTTT. This encodes CASSRGRNQPQHF.

The V and J genes are TRBV19 and TRBJ2-3; 8 positions match TRBD2. The CDR3 spans 15 residues. CDR1 LNHDA and CDR2 SQIVND come from the germline V gene (reference sequence). The V segment lost 6 bases and the J segment 0 bases; nucleotides outside the gene matches: 5. The CDR3 spells CASRETSVSTDTQYF. The DNA for the CDR3 is TGTGCCAGTAGAGAGACTAGCGTTAGCACAGATACGCAGTATTTT.

The chain employs TRBV5-6 and TRBJ1-2, with D unresolved. The CDR3 loop spans 14 amino acids. Looked up from germline, CDR1 is SGHDT and CDR2 is YYEEEE. Trimming left V 0 bases short and J 3 bases short, with 9 bases between. The CDR3 reads CASSLAVFDYGYTF. In DNA, the CDR3 is TGTGCCAGCAGCTTGGCGGTTTTTGACTATGGCTACACCTTC.

J is TRBJ2-7 and V is TRBV15; D unclear. Looked up from germline, CDR1 is LNHNV and CDR2 is YYDKDF (reference sequence). The length of the CDR3 is 14 residues. Between the trimmed V and J ends, which lost 1 base and 5 bases, there was a span of 12 bases. CDR3 residues: CATSRGGRQNEQYF. CDR3 nucleotides: TGTGCCACCAGCAGAGGAGGTAGGCAAAACGAGCAGTACTTC.

V usage is TRBV27 and J usage is TRBJ2-1, with TRBD2 matching 15 bases. Germline CDR1 and CDR2: MNHEY and SMNVEV (reference sequence). The length of the CDR3 is 17 residues. With 2 bases clipped from V and 6 bases from J, the junction kept 5 bases outside the gene matches. The CDR3 DNA follows: TGTGCCAGCAGTTTAAGGGGACTAGCGGGGGGACTCAATGAGCAGTTCTTC. It codes for CASSLRGLAGGLNEQFF.

The gene calls are TRBV7-6 and TRBJ1-2; D is unresolved. This CDR3 comprises 18 residues. The germline V and J ends were trimmed by 3 bases and 8 bases, with 28 bases remaining between them. The germline CDR1 and CDR2 sequences are SGHVS and FNYEAQ. The CDR3 reads CASSFALAHSYTFDGYTF. CDR3 coding DNA: TGTGCCAGCAGCTTTGCCCTGGCGCACAGCTACACTTTCGACGGCTACACCTTC.

This clone is a singleton in its sample. V is TRBV14 and J is TRBJ2-7, with D perhaps matching TRBD1 (6 bases). This CDR3 spans 13 amino acids. Trimming removed 4 bases at V and 2 bases at J, with 9 bases between. Germline V CDR1 and CDR2: SGHDN, FVKESK. The CDR3 coding sequence is TGTGCCAGCAGCCGGGACACTGCCTACGAGCAGTACTTC. Its protein product is CASSRDTAYEQYF.

The chain carries TRBV6-5 and TRBJ2-1; 10 nucleotides agree with TRBD2. The V and J ends lost 2 bases and 4 bases, in that order; junction bases with no gene match: 2. CDR1 MNHEY and CDR2 SVGAGI come from the germline V gene. This CDR3 spans 15 amino acids. CDR3 residues: CASSYRAGGYNEQFF. The CDR3 DNA reads TGTGCCAGCAGTTACCGAGCGGGAGGGTACAATGAGCAGTTCTTC.

The genes are TRBV15 and TRBJ2-7, with D perhaps TRBD2 (6 bases). The length of the CDR3 is 14 residues. Germline V lookup: CDR1 LNHNV, CDR2 YYDKDF (reference sequence). Trimming left V 1 base short and J 3 bases short, with 10 bases between. The CDR3 DNA sequence: TGTGCCACCAGCAGAGCGGGGGACCTCTACGAGCAGTACTTC. It translates to CATSRAGDLYEQYF.

V and J are TRBV7-5 and TRBJ1-2; TRBD1, the D gene given by the table, was not confirmed from the DNA. TRBV7-5 is recorded as a pseudogene. CDR3 length: 12 amino acids. Here the CDR3 reads CVRSLQNYGYTF. CDR3 DNA: TGTGTCAGAAGCTTACAAAACTATGGCTACACCTTC.

A few counts support this clone. V and J are TRBV2 and TRBJ2-5; D is perhaps TRBD2 (7 bases). The CDR3 runs 15 residues. Looked up from germline, CDR1 is SNHLY and CDR2 is FYNNEI. Trimming removed 2 bases from V and 4 bases from J, with 14 bases in between. The chain's CDR3 is CASSEIGGRRETQYF. The CDR3 DNA reads as TGTGCCAGCAGTGAAATCGGGGGGCGAAGAGAGACCCAGTACTTC.

V and J are TRBV12-3 or TRBV12-4 and TRBJ2-2; weak D call: TRBD1 (5 bases). Trimming took 3 bases from V and 6 from J, leaving 8 bases between them. The length of the CDR3 is 13 residues. CDR3 amino acids: CASSFKGAGELFF. As DNA, the CDR3 is TGTGCCAGCAGTTTCAAAGGGGCCGGGGAGCTGTTTTTT.

The chain carries TRBV14 and TRBJ1-1, with a tentative D call TRBD1 (5 bases). The CDR3 has 13 amino acids. V was trimmed by 1 base and J by 8 bases, leaving 11 bases between them. Germline V gene data show CDR1 as SGHDN and CDR2 as FVKESK. Here the CDR3 DNA reads TGTGCCAGCAGCCAAGCCCGTGCAGGGGAAGCTTTCTTT. Translation: CASSQARAGEAFF.

V and J are TRBV5-1 and TRBJ2-7; a weak D match, TRBD2 (6 bases). The CDR3 length is 12 residues. Germline lookup yields CDR1 SGHRS and CDR2 YFSETQ. Between the trimmed V and J ends, which lost 2 bases and 3 bases, there was a span of 6 bases. CDR3 residues: CASSFSGYEQYF. The CDR3 region has the DNA TGCGCCAGCAGCTTTAGCGGCTACGAGCAGTACTTC.

The CDR3 loop is CASSLWMKGVYGYTF. The CDR3 DNA is TGTGCCAGCAGTTTATGGATGAAAGGGGTCTATGGCTACACCTTC. This chain links TRBV28 with TRBJ1-2, with a possible D match to TRBD1 (5 bases). This CDR3 is 15 amino acids long. Germline loops: CDR1 MDHEN, CDR2 SYDVKM. Trimming took 0 bases from V and 4 from J, leaving 12 bases between them.

This clone was counted a single time. The chain recombines TRBV4-2 with TRBJ1-5; D might be TRBD1 (5 bases). With 4 bases removed from V and 4 bases from J, the gap between germline ends came to 11 bases. From germline, CDR1 is LGHNA and CDR2 YNFKEQ. The CDR3 is made up of 14 amino acids. The CDR3 sequence: CASSRRVVNQPQHF. DNA of the CDR3: TGTGCCAGCAGCCGCAGGGTCGTGAATCAGCCCCAGCATTTT.

CDR3 nucleotides: TGTGCCATGTTTTCCGGGACTAGCTCCTACAATGAGCAGTTCTTC. Encoded protein: CAMFSGTSSYNEQFF. The V call is TRBV5-4, the J call TRBJ2-1; 8 positions match TRBD2. The CDR3 consists of 15 residues. Losses at the gene ends were 9 bases for V and 0 bases for J; bases not matched to a gene: 8. CDR1 SGHNT and CDR2 YYREEE come from the germline V gene (reference sequence).

The V gene is TRBV7-8, the J gene TRBJ2-5; 8 positions match TRBD1. CDR3 length: 14 residues. The J segment lost 5 bases and the V segment lost 3 bases, leaving 5 bases of the junction unmatched. Germline-derived CDR1 and CDR2 are SGHVS and FQNEAQ. CDR3 sequence (DNA): TGTGCCAGCAGCTTTGACAGGGGTTTTGAGACCCAGTACTTC. Translated, it gives CASSFDRGFETQYF.

This chain uses TRBV19 with TRBJ2-7; 12 nucleotides agree with TRBD2. The CDR3 loop spans 15 amino acids. Germline CDR1 reads LNHDA; CDR2 reads SQIVND (reference sequence). V shed 5 bases and J 1 base; nucleotides not matched to a gene: 3. DNA of the CDR3: TGTGCCAGTAGTGCCGGGACTAGCGGGTCCTACGAGCAGTACTTC. Translation gives CASSAGTSGSYEQYF.

The chain couples TRBV6-5 to TRBJ2-3; possible D gene TRBD2, 5 bases. The germline V gene encodes CDR1 MNHEY and CDR2 SVGAGI. This CDR3 has 16 residues. Trimming stripped 0 bases from V and 3 bases from J, with 13 bases between. CDR3 nucleotide sequence: TGTGCCAGCAGTTACTCGTTTGCGAGGAGGACAGATACGCAGTATTTT. Protein sequence: CASSYSFARRTDTQYF.

The count of this clone is one. The rearrangement links TRBV6-6 to TRBJ2-1; TRBD1 might be the D (5 bases). The V and J ends lost 0 bases and 3 bases respectively, with 12 bases between them. CDR3 length: 16 residues. CDR1 is MNHNY and CDR2 is SVGAGI in the germline V gene (reference sequence). Here the CDR3 DNA reads TGTGCCAGCAGTTACTCGGGGCGGATAAACTACAATGAGCAGTTCTTC. Amino acids: CASSYSGRINYNEQFF.